The 21 T cell receptor beta chains below were found in one sample sequenced in a study of early T cells in non-severe SARS-CoV-2 infection. TCRdb itself ran the 5' RACE reads through MiXCR, one entry per CDR3 protein. The sample has 30,000 to 40,000 distinct CDR3 sequences, 4.5% to 7.5% seen once; the top ten hold about 8%. Sample: whole blood. The source of these receptors is an adult who was a healthcare worker with PCR-confirmed SARS-CoV-2 infection or an uninfected control (not recorded which).

This clonotype has at least ten counts. V usage is TRBV12-2 and J usage is TRBJ2-2; the table gives TRBD1 as D, unverified against the DNA. TRBV12-2 is shown as a pseudogene. The CDR3 contains 15 residues. CDR3 nucleotides: TGTGCAAGTCGCCTCCCAGGGACAACGGCCGGGGAGCTGTTTTTT. This translates into CASRLPGTTAGELFF.

This clonotype was observed many times. The V call is TRBV7-8, the J call TRBJ1-5, with TRBD1 as a possible D gene (5 bases). The V and J ends lost 4 bases and 3 bases respectively, with 10 bases between them. The CDR3 consists of 14 residues. Per the germline V gene, CDR1 is SGHVS and CDR2 is FQNEAQ. The CDR3 DNA sequence: TGTGCCAGCAGCTCTAGACAGTTCAATCAGCCCCAGCATTTT. This sequence encodes CASSSRQFNQPQHF.

This clonotype came up many times. The rearrangement links TRBV7-9 to TRBJ2-1; D may be TRBD1 or TRBD2 (5 bases each). Between the trimmed V and J ends, which lost 4 bases and 7 bases, there was a span of 5 bases. This CDR3 has 11 amino acids. From germline, CDR1 is SEHNR and CDR2 FQNEAQ (reference sequence). The CDR3 sequence: CASSWGNEQFF. As DNA, the CDR3 is TGTGCCAGCAGCTGGGGGAATGAGCAGTTCTTC. Looking up the rest from reference TRBV7-9 and TRBJ2-1 gives the full variable domain: DTGVSQNPRHKITKRGQNVTFRCDPISEHNRLYWYRQTLGQGPEFLTYFQNEAQLEKSRLLSDRFSAERPKGSFSTLEIQRTEQGDSAMYLCASSWGNEQFFGPGTRLTVL.

This clonotype was seen only a few times. The chain employs TRBV4-1 and TRBJ1-5, with a weak D call TRBD1 (6 bases). Germline-derived CDR1 and CDR2 are MGHRA and YSYEKL. V was clipped by 0 bases and J by 0 bases, with 9 bases between them. The CDR3 covers 16 residues. The CDR3 coding sequence is TGCGCCAGCAGCCAAGAGGAACAGGGTAGCAATCAGCCCCAGCATTTT. It translates to CASSQEEQGSNQPQHF.

This clonotype was detected once. This is likely an artifact of a read error, given a far larger clone one base away. The rearrangement joins TRBV5-1 to TRBJ2-5; TRBD2 is a possible D gene (6 bases). The germline CDR1 and CDR2 sequences are SGHRS and YFSETQ. The CDR3 length is 12 residues. The CDR3 region has the DNA TGCGCCAGCAGCCCGGGAGCGGAGACCCAGCACTTC. This gives the protein CASSPGAETQHF.

This clonotype was counted many times. V usage is TRBV6-5 and J usage is TRBJ1-1, with 8 bases fitting TRBD1. V dropped 6 bases and J dropped 4; count of bases not matched to a gene: 10. The germline V gene has CDR1 MNHEY and CDR2 SVGAGI. This CDR3 region has 15 residues. The CDR3 nucleotides read TGTGCCAGCAGCCGCGGACAGGGAATAAGCACTGAAGCTTTCTTT. It codes for CASSRGQGISTEAFF.

Many counts were recorded for this clonotype. The chain recombines TRBV30 with TRBJ2-6, with D maybe TRBD1 (5 bases). The CDR3 length is 16 residues. V was trimmed by 2 bases and J by 2 bases, leaving 13 bases between them. The germline gives CDR1 GTSNPN, CDR2 SVGIG (reference sequence). The DNA for the CDR3 is TGTGCCTGGAGTATTCTAGGGGCGACTGGGGCCAACGTCCTGACTTTC. Translated: CAWSILGATGANVLTF.

V usage is TRBV7-6 and J usage is TRBJ2-6, with D perhaps TRBD1 (5 bases). The CDR3 is made up of 16 amino acids. Germline V gene lookup returns CDR1 SGHVS and CDR2 FNYEAQ. Trimming pared 1 base from V and 0 bases from J, leaving 7 bases between. CDR3 sequence: CASSLGGYSGANVLTF. In DNA, the CDR3 is TGTGCCAGCAGCTTAGGGGGCTACTCTGGGGCCAACGTCCTGACTTTC.

The table lists this clonotype with many counts. The chain links TRBV7-9 to TRBJ1-4, with D uncertain. V was pared by 2 bases and J by 2 bases, with 6 bases between. Germline values: CDR1 SEHNR, CDR2 FQNEAQ (reference sequence). CDR3 length equals 14 residues. CDR3 in amino acids: CASSLKSTNEKLFF. CDR3 bases: TGTGCCAGCAGCTTAAAATCCACTAATGAAAAACTGTTTTTT.

The rearrangement links TRBV6-2 or TRBV6-3 to TRBJ2-7; a weak D match, TRBD1 (5 bases). The CDR3 covers 12 residues. CDR1 and CDR2 (germline): MNHEY, SVGEGT. Trimming shortened V by 10 bases and J by 2 bases, and 12 bases separated the two germline ends. CDR3 nucleotide sequence: TGTGCCATTAGACAGCCTACCTACGAGCAGTACTTC. It translates to CAIRQPTYEQYF.

This clonotype was detected many times. This rearrangement joins TRBV7-9 to TRBJ2-1, with TRBD2 matching over 10 bases. The CDR3 runs 14 residues. CDR1 SEHNR and CDR2 FQNEAQ come from the germline V gene (reference sequence). V was pared by 5 bases and J by 9 bases, with 7 bases of the junction left unmatched. The DNA for the CDR3 is TGTGCCAGCAGCCTAAAGCGGGAGGGTCGTGAGCAGTTCTTC. Translating it yields CASSLKREGREQFF.

This clonotype was recorded many times. The rearrangement links TRBV6-2 or TRBV6-3 to TRBJ2-3; TRBD2 matches at 11 bases. Per the germline V gene, CDR1 is MNHEY and CDR2 is SVGEGT. The CDR3 consists of 19 residues. The junction had 22 bases not matched to a gene; V was cut back by 8 bases and J by 6 bases. CDR3 in DNA: TGTGCCAGCCCTCCCCGGCTAGCGGGGGGCCCCACCGGTATGGATACGCAGTATTTT. Residues: CASPPRLAGGPTGMDTQYF.

This clonotype appeared many times. This chain joins TRBV11-2 and TRBJ2-1; D may be TRBD2 (6 bases). CDR1 SGHAT and CDR2 FQNNGV come from the germline V gene. Trimming pared 3 bases from V and 5 bases from J, leaving 14 bases between. The length of the CDR3 is 15 residues. The CDR3 reads CASSFGGKANNEQFF. The CDR3 bases are TGTGCCAGCAGCTTCGGAGGGAAAGCGAACAATGAGCAGTTCTTC.

This clonotype has ten or more counts. V usage is TRBV6-5 and J usage is TRBJ2-3; 12 nucleotides line up with TRBD2. The germline V gene encodes CDR1 MNHEY and CDR2 SVGAGI. The CDR3 consists of 16 residues. Trimming took 5 bases from V and 7 from J; bases not matched to a gene: 10. The CDR3 is CASSPSSGGARHTQYF. The DNA for the CDR3 is TGTGCCAGCAGTCCTTCTAGCGGGGGGGCCCGGCATACGCAGTATTTT.

The sample holds many counts of this clonotype. The chain carries TRBV7-9 and TRBJ1-4; the D gene is possibly TRBD1 (5 bases). The CDR3 extends over 15 amino acids. Trimming left V 5 bases short and J 5 bases short, with 15 bases between. From germline, CDR1 is SEHNR and CDR2 FQNEAQ (reference sequence). CDR3: CASSPPRGGNEKLFF. CDR3 sequence (DNA): TGTGCCAGCAGCCCTCCACGGGGGGGGAATGAAAAACTGTTTTTT.

Many counts were recorded for this clonotype. The V call is TRBV9, the J call TRBJ1-5; 7 bases agree with TRBD1. Germline lookup yields CDR1 SGDLS and CDR2 YYNGEE. With V trimmed by 2 bases and J by 0 bases, 2 bases remained unmatched. This CDR3 contains 15 residues. DNA for the CDR3: TGTGCCAGCAGCGTTACAGGGGATAGCAATCAGCCCCAGCATTTT. Encoded protein: CASSVTGDSNQPQHF.

This clonotype was observed many times. The V gene is TRBV6-6, the J gene TRBJ1-1; D gene ambiguous. V lost 2 bases to trimming and J lost 4 bases, with 14 bases between them. This CDR3 region has 15 residues. Germline values: CDR1 MNHNY, CDR2 SVGAGI (reference sequence). This chain's CDR3 is CASSYPPWISTEAFF. CDR3 in DNA: TGTGCCAGCAGTTACCCCCCGTGGATCTCCACTGAAGCTTTCTTT.

This clonotype has more than one count but fewer than ten. CDR3 DNA: TGTGCCATCAGTGAGTCGACAGTCTATGGCTACACCTTC. The encoded protein is CAISESTVYGYTF. The chain employs TRBV10-3 and TRBJ1-2; D possibly corresponds to TRBD1 (5 bases). Trimming cost V 0 bases and J 4 bases, with 6 bases left between them. Germline-derived CDR1 and CDR2 are ENHRY and SYGVKD. This CDR3 contains 13 residues.

This clonotype was seen a handful of times. This chain links TRBV29-1 with TRBJ2-4; 11 positions agree with TRBD2. This CDR3 contains 13 residues. Per germline, CDR1 SQVTM and CDR2 ANQGSEA. The J segment lost 8 bases and the V segment lost 5 bases, leaving 5 bases of the junction unmatched. CDR3 region: CSVYIAGGDIQYF. Written as DNA, the CDR3 is TGCAGCGTTTACATAGCGGGAGGGGACATTCAGTACTTC. Drawing the rest from reference TRBV29-1 and TRBJ2-4, the complete variable domain is SAVISQKPSRDICQRGTSLTIQCQVDSQVTMMFWYRQQPGQSLTLIATANQGSEATYESGFVIDKFPISRPNLTFSTLTVSNMSPEDSSIYLCSVYIAGGDIQYFGAGTRLSVL.

This clonotype was recorded many times. CDR3 coding DNA: TGTGCCAGCAGTTCGGCCCTAGCGAATGAGCAGTTCTTC. Protein sequence: CASSSALANEQFF. The chain carries TRBV6-2 or TRBV6-3 and TRBJ2-1, with D tentatively TRBD2 (6 bases). The V end was cut by 4 bases, the J end by 7 bases, with 11 bases between. CDR1 is MNHEY, CDR2 SVGEGT, per germline. CDR3 length equals 13 residues.

This clonotype was observed at least ten times. The chain has TRBV7-3 and TRBJ2-1; no clear D. The CDR3 is made up of 14 amino acids. V was cut by 2 bases and J by 8 bases, with 13 bases left in between. Germline V gene lookup returns CDR1 SGHTA and CDR2 FQGTGA. CDR3 sequence (DNA): TGTGCCAGCAGCTTAGACCTTCCCGGACATGAGCAGTTCTTC. It is translated as CASSLDLPGHEQFF. The whole variable domain, filled in from reference TRBV7-3 and TRBJ2-1, reads GAGVSQTPSNKVTEKGKYVELRCDPISGHTALYWYRQSLGQGPEFLIYFQGTGAADDSGLPNDRFFAVRPEGSVSTLKIQRTERGDSAVYLCASSLDLPGHEQFFGPGTRLTVL.